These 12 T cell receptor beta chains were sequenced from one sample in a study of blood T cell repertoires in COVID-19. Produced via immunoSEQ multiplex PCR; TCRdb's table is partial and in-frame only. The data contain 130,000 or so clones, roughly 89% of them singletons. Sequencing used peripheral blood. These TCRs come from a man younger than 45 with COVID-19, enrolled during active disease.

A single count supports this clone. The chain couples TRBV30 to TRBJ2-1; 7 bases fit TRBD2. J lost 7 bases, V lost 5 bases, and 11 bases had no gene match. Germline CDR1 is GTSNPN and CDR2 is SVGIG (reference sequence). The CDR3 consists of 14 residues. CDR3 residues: CAWSSGSKGNEQFF. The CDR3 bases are TGTGCCTGGTCTAGCGGTTCTAAGGGGAATGAGCAGTTCTTC.

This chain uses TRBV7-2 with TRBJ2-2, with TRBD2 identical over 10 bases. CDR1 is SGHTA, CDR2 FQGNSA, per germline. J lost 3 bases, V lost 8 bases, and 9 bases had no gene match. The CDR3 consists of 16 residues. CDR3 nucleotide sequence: TGTGCCAGCGGCCCCGGGACTAGCGCGTACACCGGGGAGCTGTTTTTT. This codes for CASGPGTSAYTGELFF.

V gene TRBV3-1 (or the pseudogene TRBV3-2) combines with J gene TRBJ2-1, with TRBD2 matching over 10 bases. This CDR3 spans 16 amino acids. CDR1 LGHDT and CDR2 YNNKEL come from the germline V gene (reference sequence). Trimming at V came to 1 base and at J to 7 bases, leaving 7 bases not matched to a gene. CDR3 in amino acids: CASSQVPAGGLNEQFF. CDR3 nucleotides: TGTGCCAGCAGCCAAGTCCCAGCGGGAGGGCTAAATGAGCAGTTCTTC.

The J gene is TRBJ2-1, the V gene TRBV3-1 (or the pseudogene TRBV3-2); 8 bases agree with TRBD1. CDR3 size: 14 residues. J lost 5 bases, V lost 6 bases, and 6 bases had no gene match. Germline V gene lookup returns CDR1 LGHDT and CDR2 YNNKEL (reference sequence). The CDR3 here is CASSTGGFNNEQFF. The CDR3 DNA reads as TGTGCCAGCAGTACAGGGGGATTTAACAATGAGCAGTTCTTC.

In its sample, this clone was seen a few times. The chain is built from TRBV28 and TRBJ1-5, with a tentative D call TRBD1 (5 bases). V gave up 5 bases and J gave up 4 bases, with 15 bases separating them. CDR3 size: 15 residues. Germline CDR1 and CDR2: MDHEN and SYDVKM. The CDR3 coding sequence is TGTGCCAGCAGTCCAGACCCCCCAGGGAATCAGCCCCAGCATTTT. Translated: CASSPDPPGNQPQHF.

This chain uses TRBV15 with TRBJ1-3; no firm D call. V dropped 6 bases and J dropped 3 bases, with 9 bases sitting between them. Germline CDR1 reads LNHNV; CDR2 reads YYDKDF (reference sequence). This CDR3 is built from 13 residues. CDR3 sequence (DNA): TGTGCCACCAGTCGGGGAGGTGGAAACACCATATATTTT. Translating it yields CATSRGGGNTIYF. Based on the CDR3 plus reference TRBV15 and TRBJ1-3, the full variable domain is DAMVIQNPRYQVTQFGKPVTLSCSQTLNHNVMYWYQQKSSQAPKLLFHYYDKDFNNEADTPDNFQSRRPNTSFCFLDIRSPGLGDTAMYLCATSRGGGNTIYFGEGSWLTVV.

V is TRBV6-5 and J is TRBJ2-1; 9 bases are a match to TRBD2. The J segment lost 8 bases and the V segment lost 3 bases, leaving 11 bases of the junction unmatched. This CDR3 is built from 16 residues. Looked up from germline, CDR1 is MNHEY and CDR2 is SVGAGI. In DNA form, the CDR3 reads TGTGCCAGCAGTTATTTTAGCGGGAGCCCCCCCCATGAGCAGTTCTTC. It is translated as CASSYFSGSPPHEQFF.

The CDR3 region is CSGGTGINYGYTF. The CDR3 nucleotides read TGCAGCGGGGGGACAGGGATCAACTATGGCTACACCTTC. This chain connects TRBV29-1 to TRBJ1-2; TRBD1 matches at 9 bases. Germline lookup yields CDR1 SQVTM and CDR2 ANQGSEA. The ends lost 7 bases at V and 2 bases at J; junction bases unmatched: 5. The CDR3 runs to 13 residues.

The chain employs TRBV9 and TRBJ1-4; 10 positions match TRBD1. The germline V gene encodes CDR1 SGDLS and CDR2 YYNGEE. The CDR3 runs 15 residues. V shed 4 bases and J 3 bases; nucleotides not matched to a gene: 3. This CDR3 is CASSRQGASNEKLFF. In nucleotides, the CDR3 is TGTGCCAGCAGCAGACAGGGGGCTTCTAATGAAAAACTGTTTTTT.

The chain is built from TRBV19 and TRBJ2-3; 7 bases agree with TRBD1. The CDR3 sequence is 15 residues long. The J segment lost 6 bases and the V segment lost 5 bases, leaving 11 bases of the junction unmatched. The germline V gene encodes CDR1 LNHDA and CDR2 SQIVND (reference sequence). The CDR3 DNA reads TGTGCCAGTAGTGGGGGACAGCTCCTAGGGGATACGCAGTATTTT. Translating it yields CASSGGQLLGDTQYF.

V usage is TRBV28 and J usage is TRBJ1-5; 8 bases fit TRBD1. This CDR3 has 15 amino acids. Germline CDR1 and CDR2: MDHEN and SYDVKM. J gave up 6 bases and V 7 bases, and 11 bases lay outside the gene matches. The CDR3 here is CASTPTTGAAQPQHF. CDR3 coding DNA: TGTGCCAGCACCCCGACGACAGGGGCGGCTCAGCCCCAGCATTTT. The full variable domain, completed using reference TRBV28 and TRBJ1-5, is DVKVTQSSRYLVKRTGEKVFLECVQDMDHENMFWYRQDPGLGLRLIYFSYDVKMKEKGDIPEGYSVSREKKERFSLILESASTNQTSMYLCASTPTTGAAQPQHFGDGTRLSIL.

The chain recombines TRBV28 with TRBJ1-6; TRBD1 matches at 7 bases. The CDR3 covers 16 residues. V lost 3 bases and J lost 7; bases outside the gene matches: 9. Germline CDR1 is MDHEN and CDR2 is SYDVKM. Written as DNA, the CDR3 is TGTGCCAGCAGTTTTCCCACAGGGGAATGGAATTCACCCCTCCACTTT. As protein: CASSFPTGEWNSPLHF.